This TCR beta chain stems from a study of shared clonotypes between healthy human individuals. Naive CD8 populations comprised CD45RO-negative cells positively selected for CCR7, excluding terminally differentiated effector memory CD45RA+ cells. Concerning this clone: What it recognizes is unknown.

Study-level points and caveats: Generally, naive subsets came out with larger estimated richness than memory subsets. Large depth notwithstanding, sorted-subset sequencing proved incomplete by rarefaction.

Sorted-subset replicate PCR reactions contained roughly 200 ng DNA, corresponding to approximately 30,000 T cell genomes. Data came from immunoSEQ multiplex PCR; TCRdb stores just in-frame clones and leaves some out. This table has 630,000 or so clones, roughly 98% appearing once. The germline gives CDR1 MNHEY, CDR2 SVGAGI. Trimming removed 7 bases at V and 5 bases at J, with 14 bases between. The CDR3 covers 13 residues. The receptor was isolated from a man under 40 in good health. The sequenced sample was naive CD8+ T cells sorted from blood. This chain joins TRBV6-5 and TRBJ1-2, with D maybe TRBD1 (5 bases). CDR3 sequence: CASTPGTAYGYTF. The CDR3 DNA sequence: TGTGCCAGCACCCCAGGGACGGCTTATGGCTACACCTTC.